This TCR beta chain was recorded in a study of molecular identifiers for immune sequencing clone quantification. This clonotype was detected ten times or more. TCRdb used MiXCR to reprocess the PCR reads, holding one entry per CDR3 protein. The table shows hundreds of thousands of distinct CDR3 sequences, with 24% occurring only once. The sequence derives from a human donor in good health. Some libraries in this study had Jurkat cell RNA spiked in. The sequenced material came from naive CD8+ T cells from blood, with Jurkat cell RNA spiked in. Specified subset: FACS-sorted CD8+CD4-CCR7+CD45RA+ naive T cells.

The DNA for the CDR3 is TGCAGCGTTCTGACTAGCGGGAAAAACACCGGGGAGCTGTTTTTT. Encoded protein: CSVLTSGKNTGELFF. The chain carries TRBV29-1 and TRBJ2-2; 11 bases map to TRBD2. Per germline, CDR1 SQVTM and CDR2 ANQGSEA. V lost 5 bases and J lost 2; bases outside the gene matches: 4. This CDR3 has 15 amino acids.